This TCR beta chain was obtained from a study of blood T cell repertoires in COVID-19. Study at large: The samples span acute and convalescent COVID-19 from the United States, Italy and Spain. T cells, B-cell-depleted T cells, or PBMCs supplied cDNA or gDNA.

Authors' processing steps: Amplification of reference gene primers provided the estimated nucleated cell counts. Some clones are missing from TCRdb's copy, which holds only in-frame ones; the method was immunoSEQ multiplex PCR. V and J calls and clone size come straight from that table; D and trimming were deduced from the DNA. Here the sample spans about 190,000 clones, around four fifths being singletons. Germline assignment: CDR1 SGHTA and CDR2 FQGNSA. CDR3 length: 14 amino acids. The germline V and J ends were trimmed by 5 bases and 3 bases, with 12 bases remaining between them. The rearrangement uses TRBV7-2 and TRBJ2-3; possibly TRBD1 for D (5 bases). The source of this sequence is a human donor in a cohort sampled during active COVID-19. Source material: peripheral blood. Written as DNA, the CDR3 is TGTGCCAGCAGCCGGGTAGGGGTGACAGATACGCAGTATTTT. This sequence encodes CASSRVGVTDTQYF.